The 25 T cell receptor beta chains below come from one sample, sequenced in a study of regulatory T cells in long-lasting Graves disease. Construction of the TCR beta libraries employed iRepertoire HTBI primers in conjunction with Arm-PCR of CDR3 regions. TCRdb redid the calling of the multiplex PCR reads with MiXCR, one entry per CDR3 protein. The table has 350,000 to 450,000 distinct CDR3 sequences, approximately 12% seen once; the top ten hold under 20%. Regarding time point: newly diagnosed GD, antithyroid drugs for less than 3 months. The authors made the TCR library using RNA they extracted from PBMCs. This same sample was also part of a study on T cells in Graves' hyperthyroidism and ophthalmopathy.

The material was peripheral blood mononuclear cells (PBMCs), obtained at new diagnosis, from a patient treated with antithyroid drugs. Receptors originate from a woman under 30 with Graves disease.

This clonotype was observed a handful of times. This chain joins TRBV11-2 and TRBJ1-1; tentatively, D is TRBD1 (5 bases). The V and J ends lost 3 bases and 3 bases respectively, with 14 bases between them. The germline V gene encodes CDR1 SGHAT and CDR2 FQNNGV. This CDR3 has 15 amino acids. CDR3: CASSLFQGSDTEAFF. The CDR3, as DNA: TGTGCCAGCAGCTTGTTTCAGGGATCAGACACTGAAGCTTTCTTT.

This clonotype was counted only a few times. The chain combines TRBV4-1 with TRBJ2-1; 8 bases match TRBD2. The V segment lost 0 bases and the J segment 2 bases; nucleotides outside the gene matches: 0. The CDR3 sequence is 15 residues long. Germline V lookup: CDR1 MGHRA, CDR2 YSYEKL. The CDR3 spells CASSQEAGAYNEQFF. In nucleotides, the CDR3 is TGCGCCAGCAGCCAAGAAGCGGGAGCCTACAATGAGCAGTTCTTC.

This clonotype was counted at least ten times. V usage is TRBV20-1 and J usage is TRBJ1-4; D gene ambiguous. Germline loops: CDR1 DFQATT, CDR2 SNEGSKA (reference sequence). This CDR3 is 14 amino acids long. V lost 3 bases, J lost 5 bases, and 13 bases lay in between. The CDR3 DNA sequence: TGCAGTGCTAGTCGGGAGATCGGCAATGAAAAACTGTTTTTT. This codes for CSASREIGNEKLFF.

This clonotype was found many times. The chain links TRBV12-3 or TRBV12-4 to TRBJ1-1; no clear D gene. The CDR3 consists of 13 residues. V dropped 2 bases and J dropped 2 bases, with 6 bases sitting between them. The CDR3 protein is CASSLPENTEAFF. The CDR3 DNA reads TGTGCCAGCAGTTTACCAGAAAACACTGAAGCTTTCTTT.

This chain uses TRBV19 with TRBJ2-7; possible D gene TRBD2, 5 bases. Germline CDR1 reads LNHDA; CDR2 reads SQIVND (reference sequence). The CDR3 has 14 amino acids. V lost 8 bases, J lost 0 bases, and 14 bases lay in between. The CDR3 DNA sequence: TGTGCCAGTTCCTCGTGGGAGACCTCCTACGAGCAGTACTTC. It is translated as CASSSWETSYEQYF.

This clonotype was seen many times. The rearrangement joins TRBV6-2 or TRBV6-3 to TRBJ1-1; TRBD1 aligns across 7 bases. V gave up 6 bases and J gave up 5 bases; unmatched junction bases: 12. This CDR3 is built from 15 residues. Germline CDR1 MNHEY, CDR2 SVGEGT. The CDR3 DNA reads TGTGCCAGCAGGGTTCGCAGGGGGACTGGTACTGAAGCTTTCTTT. Its protein is CASRVRRGTGTEAFF.

This clonotype was seen a handful of times. The CDR3: CASSLMGSGNTIYF. For the CDR3, the DNA is TGTGCCAGCAGCTTAATGGGTTCTGGAAACACCATATATTTT. The V and J genes are TRBV7-9 and TRBJ1-3; D remains unclear. V was shortened by 2 bases and J by 1 base, with 6 bases between the two germline ends. Germline CDR1 is SEHNR and CDR2 is FQNEAQ (reference sequence). The length of the CDR3 is 14 residues.

Many counts were recorded for this clonotype. The chain has TRBV12-3 or TRBV12-4 and TRBJ2-7; D may be TRBD2 (6 bases). This CDR3 contains 16 residues. Trimming cost V 3 bases and J 2 bases, with 17 bases left between them. CDR3: CASSFMTGLLTYEQYF. The CDR3 DNA follows: TGTGCCAGCAGTTTTATGACGGGACTCCTAACCTACGAGCAGTACTTC.

This clonotype was found a few times. This chain uses TRBV24-1 with TRBJ2-1; the match to TRBD2 covers 8 bases. The J segment lost 7 bases and the V segment lost 4 bases, leaving 2 bases of the junction unmatched. The CDR3 contains 13 residues. Looked up from germline, CDR1 is KGHDR and CDR2 is SFDVKD. The CDR3 here is CATSEPGGNEQFF. CDR3 sequence (DNA): TGTGCCACCAGTGAACCGGGAGGGAATGAGCAGTTCTTC.

In DNA, the CDR3 is TGTGCCAGCAGTTCCACGGACCACTCTGGAAACACCATATATTTT. This gives the protein CASSSTDHSGNTIYF. This chain joins TRBV6-2 or TRBV6-3 and TRBJ1-3; D gene ambiguous. Germline CDR1 is MNHEY and CDR2 is SVGEGT. The germline V and J ends were trimmed by 4 bases and 0 bases, with 10 bases remaining between them. The CDR3 is 15 amino acids.

The chain has TRBV19 and TRBJ1-6; no clear D. This CDR3 spans 11 amino acids. Trimming cost V 9 bases and J 6 bases, with 6 bases left between them. Germline V gene data show CDR1 as LNHDA and CDR2 as SQIVND (reference sequence). CDR3 DNA sequence: TGTGCCAGCGGACCTAATTCACCCCTCCACTTT. Protein sequence: CASGPNSPLHF.

This clonotype was recorded many times. This sequence joins TRBV7-2 and TRBJ2-1, with 9 positions matching TRBD2. This CDR3 is built from 14 residues. Unmatched junction bases numbered 7, after V lost 4 bases and J lost 9 bases. CDR1 is SGHTA and CDR2 is FQGNSA in the germline V gene. CDR3 sequence (DNA): TGTGCCAGCAGCTCGAACCTTAGCGGGGGTGAGCAGTTCTTC. This sequence encodes CASSSNLSGGEQFF.

This clonotype was detected ten times or more. The V call is TRBV6-1, the J call TRBJ2-2; no firm D call. There are 12 residues in the CDR3. Per germline, CDR1 MNHNS and CDR2 SASEGT. V gave up 4 bases and J gave up 3 bases, with 3 bases separating them. This CDR3 reads CASSVDTGELFF. CDR3 coding DNA: TGTGCCAGCAGTGTAGACACCGGGGAGCTGTTTTTT.

The chain couples TRBV25-1 to TRBJ1-1; weak D call: TRBD1 (6 bases). With 0 bases removed from V and 4 bases from J, the gap between germline ends came to 12 bases. Germline CDR1 is MGHDK and CDR2 is SYGVNS. The CDR3 sequence is 15 residues long. The DNA for the CDR3 is TGTGCCAGCAGTGAATATTCGGAGGGGGGCACTGAAGCTTTCTTT. Protein sequence: CASSEYSEGGTEAFF. Filled out from reference TRBV25-1 and TRBJ1-1, the complete variable domain reads EADIYQTPRYLVIGTGKKITLECSQTMGHDKMYWYQQDPGMELHLIHYSYGVNSTEKGDLSSESTVSRIRTEHFPLTLESARPSHTSQYLCASSEYSEGGTEAFFGQGTRLTVV.

This clonotype was seen a handful of times. This rearrangement joins TRBV7-3 to TRBJ2-1; a weak D match, TRBD1 (6 bases). Germline CDR1 and CDR2: SGHTA and FQGTGA. Trimming removed 3 bases at V and 0 bases at J, with 12 bases between. The CDR3 covers 16 residues. The CDR3 nucleotides read TGTGCCAGCAGCTTGTCCGGGACACCCTCCTACAATGAGCAGTTCTTC. It yields the protein CASSLSGTPSYNEQFF.

This clonotype was picked up many times. The chain joins TRBV29-1 to TRBJ2-1, with D tentatively TRBD1 or TRBD2 (5 bases each). Germline V lookup: CDR1 SQVTM, CDR2 ANQGSEA. V lost 5 bases and J lost 5, with 22 bases in between. The CDR3 totals 16 residues. CDR3 nucleotides: TGCAGCGTTTATCCACCGGGACCGGCGCTGAACAATGAGCAGTTCTTC. Its protein product is CSVYPPGPALNNEQFF.

Ten or more counts support this clonotype. The chain uses TRBV7-8 and TRBJ2-3; D remains ambiguous. Germline V gene sequence: CDR1 SGHVS, CDR2 FQNEAQ. The CDR3 consists of 18 residues. V shed 4 bases and J shed 3 bases, with 23 bases lying between them. The CDR3 nucleotides read TGTGCCAGCAGCTCTATAGCTGGCCCGCCCTACTGGACAGATACGCAGTATTTT. This codes for CASSSIAGPPYWTDTQYF.

This clonotype has ten or more counts. The chain carries TRBV5-5 and TRBJ2-7; D may be TRBD2 (6 bases). Germline V gives CDR1 SGHKS, CDR2 YYEKEE (reference sequence). CDR3 length: 12 amino acids. V was clipped by 10 bases and J by 3 bases, with 14 bases between them. CDR3 amino acids: CASGGSYYEQYF. The CDR3 DNA reads TGTGCCTCTGGGGGGAGTTACTACGAGCAGTACTTC.

The chain recombines TRBV4-3 with TRBJ1-2; no reliable D call. V was clipped by 3 bases and J by 13 bases, with 12 bases between them. The CDR3 is 11 residues long. In germline, CDR1 is LGHNA, CDR2 YSLEER. DNA for the CDR3: TGCGCCAGCAGCCAGTCCTTAACGGTCACCTTC. Encoded protein: CASSQSLTVTF.

The chain joins TRBV7-2 to TRBJ1-2; D unresolved. This CDR3 has 13 amino acids. Germline assignment: CDR1 SGHTA and CDR2 FQGNSA. The germline V and J ends were trimmed by 7 bases and 8 bases, with 17 bases remaining between them. This CDR3 is CASTKVGGKGYTF. CDR3 bases: TGTGCCAGCACCAAGGTCGGAGGGAAAGGCTACACCTTC.

The chain employs TRBV7-2 and TRBJ2-2; TRBD1 aligns across 10 bases. CDR3 size: 16 residues. J lost 3 bases, V lost 1 base, and 2 bases had no gene match. Per germline, CDR1 SGHTA and CDR2 FQGNSA. CDR3 DNA sequence: TGTGCCAGCAGCTTAGGGGACAGGGGTTACACCGGGGAGCTGTTTTTT. Translation gives CASSLGDRGYTGELFF. Looking up the rest from reference TRBV7-2 and TRBJ2-2 gives the full variable domain: GAGVSQSPSNKVTEKGKDVELRCDPISGHTALYWYRQSLGQGLEFLIYFQGNSAPDKSGLPSDRFSAERTGGSVSTLTIQRTQQEDSAVYLCASSLGDRGYTGELFFGEGSRLTVL.

The chain recombines TRBV20-1 with TRBJ2-4; 8 bases fit TRBD1. This CDR3 is 12 amino acids long. Germline-derived CDR1 and CDR2 are DFQATT and SNEGSKA (reference sequence). With V trimmed by 2 bases and J by 12 bases, 6 bases remained unmatched. The CDR3: CSARSQGAHQYF. Written as DNA, the CDR3 is TGCAGTGCTAGATCCCAGGGGGCCCATCAGTACTTC.

This clonotype was seen only a few times. The chain joins TRBV20-1 to TRBJ2-7; 10 positions match TRBD2. Germline CDR1 DFQATT, CDR2 SNEGSKA (reference sequence). Losses at the gene ends were 3 bases for V and 3 bases for J; bases not matched to a gene: 8. The length of the CDR3 is 15 residues. The CDR3 DNA reads as TGCAGTGCTAGTTCGGGCCTAGCGGGAGACTACGAGCAGTACTTC. The encoded protein is CSASSGLAGDYEQYF.

As to this clonotype: Given a much more abundant clone one base away, this may be a read error. The genes are TRBV6-5 and TRBJ1-1, with D maybe TRBD1 (5 bases). This CDR3 contains 10 residues. CDR1 is MNHEY, CDR2 SVGAGI, per germline. Trimming cost V 4 bases and J 10 bases, with 7 bases left between them. The CDR3 DNA sequence: TGTGCCAGCAGTTGGGGCAGAGCTTTCTTT. Protein sequence: CASSWGRAFF.

This clonotype was detected ten times or more. The rearrangement uses TRBV9 and TRBJ2-5, with D perhaps TRBD1 or TRBD2 (6 bases each). V dropped 2 bases and J dropped 5 bases, with 22 bases sitting between them. In germline, CDR1 is SGDLS, CDR2 YYNGEE. CDR3 size: 17 residues. CDR3 loop: CASSVSRPLARGETQYF. The CDR3 bases are TGTGCCAGCAGCGTGAGCCGTCCGCTAGCGAGGGGGGAGACCCAGTACTTC.